This TCR beta chain stems from a study of identical twins. CDR3 size: 16 residues. V lost 6 bases and J 9 bases, leaving 21 bases between the germline ends. Germline CDR1 is SGHTA and CDR2 is FQGNSA. TCRdb analysed the 5' RACE reads with MiXCR anew, one entry per CDR3 protein. The data show roughly 690,000 distinct CDR3 sequences, approximately 21% seen once. This same sample was also part of a study on T cells expressing NK-cell markers. That source adds: Whether the expanded NKG2C+ T cell clones recognized HCMV remained unclear.

The receptor was derived from a woman aged 18-29 years in good health. The sequencing sample was made of PBMCs. The chain is built from TRBV7-2 and TRBJ1-6; D gene unclear. CDR3 bases: TGTGCCAGCAGGTTCGTTAGGGTGACAAAGTTTTCACCCCTCCACTTT. It encodes CASRFVRVTKFSPLHF.